This TCR beta chain was identified in a study of shared clonotypes between healthy human individuals. Only in-frame clones appear in the TCRdb table, and some are missing; sequencing was by immunoSEQ multiplex PCR. In the table there are roughly 2.5 million clones, more than 80% of which are singletons. The germline V and J ends were trimmed by 7 bases and 10 bases, with 11 bases remaining between them. CDR1 SNHLY and CDR2 FYNNEI come from the germline V gene. The CDR3 is made up of 11 amino acids. V gene TRBV2 combines with J gene TRBJ2-1; no clear D. The TCR sequence derives from a man younger than 30 in good health. The sequenced sample was naive CD4+ T cells sorted from blood. Subset denoted: CD45RA+ positively selected. In nucleotides, the CDR3 is TGTGCCAGCAATATCGATTTCGAGCAGTTCTTC. Translating it yields CASNIDFEQFF.